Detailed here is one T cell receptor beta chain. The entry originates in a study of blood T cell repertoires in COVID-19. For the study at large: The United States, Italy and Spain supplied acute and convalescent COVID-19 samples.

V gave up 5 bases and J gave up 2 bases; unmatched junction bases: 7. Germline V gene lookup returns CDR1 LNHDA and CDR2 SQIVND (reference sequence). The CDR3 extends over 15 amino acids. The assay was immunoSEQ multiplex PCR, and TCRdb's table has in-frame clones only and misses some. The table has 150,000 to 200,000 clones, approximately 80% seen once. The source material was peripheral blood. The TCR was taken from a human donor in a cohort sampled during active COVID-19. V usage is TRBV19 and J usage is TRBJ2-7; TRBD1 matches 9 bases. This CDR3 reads CASSLHRGLTYEQYF. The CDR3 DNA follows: TGTGCCAGTAGTCTCCACAGGGGGCTTACCTACGAGCAGTACTTC.